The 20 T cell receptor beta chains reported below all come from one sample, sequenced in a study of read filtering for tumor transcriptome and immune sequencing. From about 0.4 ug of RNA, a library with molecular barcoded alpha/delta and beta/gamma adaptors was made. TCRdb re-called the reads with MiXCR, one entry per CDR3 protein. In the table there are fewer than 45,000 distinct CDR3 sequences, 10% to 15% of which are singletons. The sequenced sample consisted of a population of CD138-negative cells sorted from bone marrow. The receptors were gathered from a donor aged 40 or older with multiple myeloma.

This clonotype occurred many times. The CDR3 nucleotides are TGTGCCAGCAGCTGGACGGATAGCAATCAGCCCCAGCATTTT. This translates into CASSWTDSNQPQHF. The chain employs TRBV2 and TRBJ1-5; no firm D call. Trimming shortened V by 6 bases and J by 0 bases, and 9 bases separated the two germline ends. There are 14 residues in the CDR3. The V gene's germline CDR1 is SNHLY and CDR2 FYNNEI.

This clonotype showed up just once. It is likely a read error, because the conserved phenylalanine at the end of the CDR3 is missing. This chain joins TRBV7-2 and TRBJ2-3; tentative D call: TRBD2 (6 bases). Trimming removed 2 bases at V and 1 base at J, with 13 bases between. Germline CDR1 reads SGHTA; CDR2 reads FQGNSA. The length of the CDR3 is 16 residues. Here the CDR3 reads CASSLSTAGRTDTQYC. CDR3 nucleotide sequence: TGTGCCAGCAGCTTAAGTACGGCGGGGCGCACAGATACGCAGTATTGT.

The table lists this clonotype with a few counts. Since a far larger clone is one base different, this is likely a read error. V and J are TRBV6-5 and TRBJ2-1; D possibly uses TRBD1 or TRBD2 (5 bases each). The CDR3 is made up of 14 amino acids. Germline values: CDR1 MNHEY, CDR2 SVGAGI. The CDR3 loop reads CASSEEDTWNEQSF. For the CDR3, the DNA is TGTGCCAGCAGTGAGGAGGACACTTGGAATGAGCAGTCCTTC.

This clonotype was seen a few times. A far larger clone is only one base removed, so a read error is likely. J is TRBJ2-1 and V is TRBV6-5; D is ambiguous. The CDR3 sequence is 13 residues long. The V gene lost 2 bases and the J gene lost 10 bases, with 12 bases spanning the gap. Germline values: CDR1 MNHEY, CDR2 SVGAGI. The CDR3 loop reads CASSYAASYEQFF. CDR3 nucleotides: TGTGCCAGCAGTTACGCCGCCTCCTACGAGCAGTTCTTC.

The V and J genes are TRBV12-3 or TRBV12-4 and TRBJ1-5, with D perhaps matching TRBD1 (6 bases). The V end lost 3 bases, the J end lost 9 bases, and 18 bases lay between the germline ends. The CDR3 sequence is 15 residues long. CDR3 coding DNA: TGTGCCAGCAGTTTTAGGGACACCGGCCCTTGGCCCCAGCATTTT. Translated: CASSFRDTGPWPQHF.

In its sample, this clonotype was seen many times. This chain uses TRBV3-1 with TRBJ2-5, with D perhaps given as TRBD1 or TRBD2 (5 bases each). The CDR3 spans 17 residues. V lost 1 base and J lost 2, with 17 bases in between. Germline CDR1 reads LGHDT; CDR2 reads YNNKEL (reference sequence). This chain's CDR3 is CASSQGSGLDTQETQYF. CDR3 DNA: TGTGCCAGCAGCCAAGGAAGCGGTCTGGACACACAAGAGACCCAGTACTTC.

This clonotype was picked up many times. The CDR3 loop reads CASATIGDEKLFF. CDR3 bases: TGTGCCAGTGCAACTATCGGCGATGAAAAACTGTTTTTT. The chain uses TRBV25-1 and TRBJ1-4; D call uncertain. The V end was cut by 9 bases, the J end by 6 bases, with 14 bases between. Per germline, CDR1 MGHDK and CDR2 SYGVNS. This CDR3 has 13 amino acids.

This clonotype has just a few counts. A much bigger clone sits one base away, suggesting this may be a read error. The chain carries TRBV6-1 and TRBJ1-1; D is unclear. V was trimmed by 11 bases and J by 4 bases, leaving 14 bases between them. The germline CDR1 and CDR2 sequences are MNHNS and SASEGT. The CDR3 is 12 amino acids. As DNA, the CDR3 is TGTGCCTGCAAGGGTTCGGTCACTGAAGCTTTCTTT. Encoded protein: CACKGSVTEAFF.

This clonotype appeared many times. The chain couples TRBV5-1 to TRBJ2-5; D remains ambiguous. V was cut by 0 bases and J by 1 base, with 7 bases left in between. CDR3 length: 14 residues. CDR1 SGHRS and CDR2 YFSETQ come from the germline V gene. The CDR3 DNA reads TGCGCCAGCAGCTTGGCCTTCGGCCAAGAGACCCAGTACTTC. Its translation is CASSLAFGQETQYF.

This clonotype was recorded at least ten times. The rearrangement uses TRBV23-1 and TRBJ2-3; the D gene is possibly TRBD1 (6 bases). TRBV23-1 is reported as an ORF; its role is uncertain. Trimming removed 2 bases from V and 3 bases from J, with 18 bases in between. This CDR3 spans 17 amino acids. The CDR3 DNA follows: TGCGCCAGCAGTCAACTCCCCATACGACAGGAGACAGATACGCAGTATTTT. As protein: CASSQLPIRQETDTQYF.

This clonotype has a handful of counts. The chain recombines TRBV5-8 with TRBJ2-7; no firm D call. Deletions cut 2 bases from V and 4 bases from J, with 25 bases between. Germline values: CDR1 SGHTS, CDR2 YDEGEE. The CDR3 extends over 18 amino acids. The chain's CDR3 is CASSFDRVGHLVSYEQYF. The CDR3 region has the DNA TGTGCCAGCAGCTTTGACCGGGTGGGCCATCTGGTCTCTTACGAGCAGTACTTC.

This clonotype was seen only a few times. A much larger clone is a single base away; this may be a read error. CDR3 nucleotides: TGTGCCAGCAGCATACAGGGTCCACCCAAAAACATTCAGTACTTC. Translation: CASSIQGPPKNIQYF. This chain connects TRBV5-8 to TRBJ2-4; tentatively, D is TRBD1 (6 bases). Germline CDR1 is SGHTS and CDR2 is YDEGEE. With 4 bases removed from V and 2 bases from J, the gap between germline ends came to 13 bases. The CDR3 consists of 15 residues. The whole variable domain, filled in from reference TRBV5-8 and TRBJ2-4, reads EAGVTQSPTHLIKTRGQQATLRCSPISGHTSVYWYQQALGLGLQFLLWYDEGEERNRGNFPPRFSGRQFPNYSSELNVNALELEDSALYLCASSIQGPPKNIQYFGAGTRLSVL.

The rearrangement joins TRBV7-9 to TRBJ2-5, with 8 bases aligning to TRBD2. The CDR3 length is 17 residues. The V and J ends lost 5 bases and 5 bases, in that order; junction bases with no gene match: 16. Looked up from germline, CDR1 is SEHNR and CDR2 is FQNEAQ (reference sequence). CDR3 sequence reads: CASSQGGLAGWSETQYF. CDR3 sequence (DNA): TGTGCCAGCAGCCAGGGTGGACTAGCCGGCTGGTCGGAGACCCAGTACTTC.

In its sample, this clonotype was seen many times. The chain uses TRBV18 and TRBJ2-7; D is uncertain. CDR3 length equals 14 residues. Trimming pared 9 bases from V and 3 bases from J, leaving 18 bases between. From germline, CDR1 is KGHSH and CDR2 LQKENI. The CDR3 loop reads CASTPQGSFYEQYF. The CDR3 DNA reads TGTGCCAGTACACCGCAAGGTAGTTTCTACGAGCAGTACTTC.

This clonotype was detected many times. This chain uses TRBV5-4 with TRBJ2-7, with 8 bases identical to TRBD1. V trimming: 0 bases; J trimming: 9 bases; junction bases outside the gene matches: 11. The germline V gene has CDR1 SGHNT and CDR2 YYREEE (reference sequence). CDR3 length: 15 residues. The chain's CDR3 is CASSLAGGQGGGQYF. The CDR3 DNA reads TGTGCCAGCAGCTTGGCCGGAGGACAGGGAGGAGGGCAGTACTTC.

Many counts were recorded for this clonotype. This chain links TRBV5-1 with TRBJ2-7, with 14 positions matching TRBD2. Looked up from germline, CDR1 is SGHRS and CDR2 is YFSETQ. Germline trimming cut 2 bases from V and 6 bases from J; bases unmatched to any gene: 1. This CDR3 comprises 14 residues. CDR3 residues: CASSFGLAGGEQYF. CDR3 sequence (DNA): TGCGCCAGCAGCTTCGGACTAGCGGGGGGCGAGCAGTACTTC. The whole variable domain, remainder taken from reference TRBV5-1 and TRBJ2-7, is KAGVTQTPRYLIKTRGQQVTLSCSPISGHRSVSWYQQTPGQGLQFLFEYFSETQRNKGNFPGRFSGRQFSNSRSEMNVSTLELGDSALYLCASSFGLAGGEQYFGPGTRLTVT.

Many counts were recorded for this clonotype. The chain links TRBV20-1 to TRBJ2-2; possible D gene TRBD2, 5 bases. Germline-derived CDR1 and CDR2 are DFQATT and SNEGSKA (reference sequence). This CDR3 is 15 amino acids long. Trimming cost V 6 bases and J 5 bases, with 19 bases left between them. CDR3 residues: CSAPDPRGRTGELFF. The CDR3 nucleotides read TGCAGTGCCCCCGACCCCCGGGGAAGGACCGGGGAGCTGTTTTTT.

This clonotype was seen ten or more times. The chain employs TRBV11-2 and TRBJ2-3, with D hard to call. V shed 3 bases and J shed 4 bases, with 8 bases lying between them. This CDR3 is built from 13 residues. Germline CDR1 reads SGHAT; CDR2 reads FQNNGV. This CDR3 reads CASSLNRADTQYF. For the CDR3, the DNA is TGTGCCAGCAGCTTGAATAGGGCAGATACGCAGTATTTT.

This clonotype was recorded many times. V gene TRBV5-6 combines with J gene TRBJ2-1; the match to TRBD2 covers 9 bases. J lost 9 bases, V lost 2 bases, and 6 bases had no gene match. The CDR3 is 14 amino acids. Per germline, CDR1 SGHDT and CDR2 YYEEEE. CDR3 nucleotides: TGTGCCAGCAGCTTATGGCGGGGGGGGTTTGAGCAGTTCTTC. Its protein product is CASSLWRGGFEQFF.

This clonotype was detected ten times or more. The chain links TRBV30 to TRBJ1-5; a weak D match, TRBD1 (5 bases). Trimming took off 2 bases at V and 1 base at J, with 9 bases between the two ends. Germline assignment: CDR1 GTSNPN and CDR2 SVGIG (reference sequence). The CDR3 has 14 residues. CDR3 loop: CAWSKGNSNQPQHF. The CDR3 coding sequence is TGTGCCTGGAGTAAGGGGAACAGCAATCAGCCCCAGCATTTT.